What follows are 18 T cell receptor beta chains derived from one specimen sequenced in a study of CD8 T cells in ankylosing spondylitis. Broader study findings: A TCR beta motif of about 8 highly homologous variants seemed to mark ankylosing spondylitis blood.

Their recognized antigens are unknown. TCRdb analysed the 5' RACE reads with MiXCR anew, one entry per CDR3 protein. The sample yields more than 600,000 distinct CDR3 sequences, around 20% seen once. The sequencing input was blood, either unsorted or a sorted T cell fraction (not recorded which). Receptors originate from a male donor with ankylosing spondylitis.

The rearrangement joins TRBV12-3 or TRBV12-4 to TRBJ1-6; TRBD1 is a possible D gene (6 bases). The CDR3 is 16 amino acids. Trimming took off 4 bases at V and 0 bases at J, with 10 bases between the two ends. The CDR3 loop is CASSSGDISYNSPLHF. CDR3 in DNA: TGTGCCAGCAGTTCAGGGGATATCTCCTATAATTCACCCCTCCACTTT.

Only a few counts were recorded for this clonotype. The chain joins TRBV30 to TRBJ1-1; TRBD1 might be the D (5 bases). This CDR3 contains 13 residues. Deletions cut 5 bases from V and 5 bases from J, with 15 bases between. CDR1 GTSNPN and CDR2 SVGIG come from the germline V gene (reference sequence). The CDR3 coding sequence is TGTGCCTGGGCTGCGGGTCGGGGGACTGAAGCTTTCTTT. Translation: CAWAAGRGTEAFF.

This clonotype is a singleton in its sample. The chain employs TRBV14 and TRBJ2-2; TRBD1 aligns across 8 bases. This CDR3 comprises 15 residues. Germline trimming cut 1 base from V and 5 bases from J; bases unmatched to any gene: 3. In germline, CDR1 is SGHDN, CDR2 FVKESK. The CDR3 coding sequence is TGTGCCAGCAGCCAAGGACAGGGGCGGACCGGGGAGCTGTTTTTT. Translating it yields CASSQGQGRTGELFF.

The genes are TRBV28 and TRBJ2-7; the D gene could be TRBD1 or TRBD2 (5 bases each). V dropped 3 bases and J dropped 0 bases, with 12 bases sitting between them. The CDR3 runs to 15 residues. Germline V gives CDR1 MDHEN, CDR2 SYDVKM. CDR3 sequence (DNA): TGTGCCAGCAGTTTGGGACCAATCCTCTCCTACGAGCAGTACTTC. This gives the protein CASSLGPILSYEQYF.

J is TRBJ2-7 and V is TRBV6-2 or TRBV6-3; weak D call: TRBD2 (5 bases). V was pared by 8 bases and J by 0 bases, with 8 bases between. CDR3 size: 12 residues. CDR1 is MNHEY, CDR2 SVGEGT, per germline. CDR3 protein: CASDRGSYEQYF. As DNA, the CDR3 is TGTGCCAGCGATCGGGGCTCCTACGAGCAGTACTTC.

The chain links TRBV7-3 to TRBJ2-3; D may match TRBD1 or TRBD2 (6 bases each). There are 16 residues in the CDR3. Germline V CDR1 and CDR2: SGHTA, FQGTGA. V was shortened by 0 bases and J by 1 base, with 11 bases between the two germline ends. CDR3 sequence reads: CASSLTGGLGTDTQYF. CDR3 nucleotides: TGTGCCAGCAGCTTAACCGGGGGCCTCGGCACAGATACGCAGTATTTT.

The chain uses TRBV7-6 and TRBJ1-2; D is uncertain. The germline V and J ends were trimmed by 5 bases and 7 bases, with 14 bases remaining between them. The CDR3 is 13 amino acids. CDR1 is SGHVS, CDR2 FNYEAQ, per germline. The CDR3 DNA sequence: TGTGCCAGCAGCCAGGCGGGGTATAGTGGCTACACCTTC. This sequence encodes CASSQAGYSGYTF. Based on the CDR3 plus reference TRBV7-6 and TRBJ1-2, the full variable domain is GAGVSQSPRYKVTKRGQDVALRCDPISGHVSLYWYRQALGQGPEFLTYFNYEAQQDKSGLPNDRFSAERPEGSISTLTIQRTEQRDSAMYRCASSQAGYSGYTFGSGTRLTVV.

V is TRBV12-3 or TRBV12-4 and J is TRBJ1-6; 11 bases match TRBD1. The CDR3 covers 16 residues. J gave up 7 bases and V 3 bases, and 5 bases lay outside the gene matches. CDR3 nucleotides: TGTGCCAGCAGTTTCGGGACAGGGGGATCGAATTCACCCCTCCACTTT. Its translation: CASSFGTGGSNSPLHF.

This clonotype turned up a few times. The chain has TRBV18 and TRBJ2-7, with D unresolved. The V and J ends lost 0 bases and 5 bases respectively, with 8 bases between them. Germline values: CDR1 KGHSH, CDR2 LQKENI. This CDR3 is 13 amino acids long. The CDR3 loop is CASSPPGLDEQYF. The CDR3, as DNA: TGTGCCAGCTCACCACCAGGGTTGGACGAGCAGTACTTC.

The V call is TRBV5-1, the J call TRBJ1-4, with 9 bases matching TRBD1. Germline CDR1 reads SGHRS; CDR2 reads YFSETQ. With 4 bases clipped from V and 6 bases from J, the junction kept 4 bases outside the gene matches. The CDR3 runs 14 residues. The CDR3 DNA reads TGCGCCAGCAGCCGACAGGGGGGAGATGAAAAACTGTTTTTT. Its protein product is CASSRQGGDEKLFF. Full variable domain (rest looked up from reference TRBV5-1 and TRBJ1-4): KAGVTQTPRYLIKTRGQQVTLSCSPISGHRSVSWYQQTPGQGLQFLFEYFSETQRNKGNFPGRFSGRQFSNSRSEMNVSTLELGDSALYLCASSRQGGDEKLFFGSGTQLSVL.

The chain uses TRBV5-1 and TRBJ2-1; a weak D match, TRBD2 (5 bases). CDR1 and CDR2 (germline): SGHRS, YFSETQ. The V gene lost 4 bases and the J gene lost 6 bases, with 17 bases spanning the gap. The length of the CDR3 is 15 residues. For the CDR3, the DNA is TGCGCCAGCAGCGTAACACCCCGGGAACCCAATGAGCAGTTCTTC. Translated: CASSVTPREPNEQFF. Using reference TRBV5-1 and TRBJ2-1 for the parts outside the CDR3, the full variable domain is KAGVTQTPRYLIKTRGQQVTLSCSPISGHRSVSWYQQTPGQGLQFLFEYFSETQRNKGNFPGRFSGRQFSNSRSEMNVSTLELGDSALYLCASSVTPREPNEQFFGPGTRLTVL.

As regards this clonotype: A junction end diverges from the germline sequence, so it may reflect a read error. This chain's CDR3 is CASSARGTTGNAIYF. The DNA of the CDR3 is TGTGCCAGCAGCGCGCGGGGGACCACTGGAAACGCCATATATTTT. This chain links TRBV4-2 with TRBJ1-3, with D perhaps TRBD1 (5 bases). Germline assignment: CDR1 LGHNA and CDR2 YNFKEQ. The CDR3 consists of 15 residues.

This chain connects TRBV7-9 to TRBJ2-7; weak D call: TRBD1 (6 bases). The CDR3 has 16 residues. Germline V gene data show CDR1 as SEHNR and CDR2 as FQNEAQ (reference sequence). V lost 5 bases, J lost 3 bases, and 20 bases lay in between. CDR3 sequence reads: CASSSLTGLEVYEQYF. For the CDR3, the DNA is TGTGCCAGCAGCAGCTTAACAGGGTTGGAGGTCTACGAGCAGTACTTC.

This chain joins TRBV18 and TRBJ2-7; weak D call: TRBD2 (7 bases). The CDR3 is made up of 13 amino acids. Trimming cost V 0 bases and J 12 bases, with 15 bases left between them. Germline V lookup: CDR1 KGHSH, CDR2 LQKENI. DNA for the CDR3: TGTGCCAGCTCACCACCGTGGGGGGGGCTACGGTACTTC. It yields the protein CASSPPWGGLRYF.

This clonotype appeared a few times. The rearrangement links TRBV24-1 to TRBJ1-5, with D perhaps matching TRBD1 (6 bases). The ends were cut back, 10 bases at V and 0 bases at J, with 15 bases in the middle. This CDR3 comprises 15 residues. Germline-derived CDR1 and CDR2 are KGHDR and SFDVKD. The CDR3 coding sequence is TGTGCCACTTCTCTGGGGGCCACTAGCAATCAGCCCCAGCATTTT. Protein product: CATSLGATSNQPQHF.

The CDR3 here is CASRDRVSLSTYEQYF. The CDR3 DNA reads as TGTGCCAGCCGGGACAGGGTATCCCTGAGTACCTACGAGCAGTACTTC. The V gene is TRBV2, the J gene TRBJ2-7, with 9 bases lining up with TRBD1. V trimming: 8 bases; J trimming: 2 bases; junction bases outside the gene matches: 13. The CDR3 contains 16 residues. Germline V gene sequence: CDR1 SNHLY, CDR2 FYNNEI. The full variable domain, rest sourced from reference TRBV2 and TRBJ2-7, is EPEVTQTPSHQVTQMGQEVILRCVPISNHLYFYWYRQILGQKVEFLVSFYNNEISEKSEIFDDQFSVERPDGSNFTLKIRSTKLEDSAMYFCASRDRVSLSTYEQYFGPGTRLTVT.

The CDR3: CATSGRSGIEQYF. CDR3 in DNA: TGTGCCACTTCAGGACGGAGCGGAATCGAGCAGTACTTC. This chain links TRBV27 with TRBJ2-7; perhaps TRBD2 as D (5 bases). This CDR3 spans 13 amino acids. V shed 10 bases and J shed 6 bases, with 19 bases lying between them. The V gene's germline CDR1 is MNHEY and CDR2 SMNVEV (reference sequence).

The J gene is TRBJ2-1, the V gene TRBV4-1; the match to TRBD2 covers 10 bases. The CDR3 runs 16 residues. The V gene end was trimmed by 0 bases and the J gene end by 4 bases; junction bases not matched to a gene: 3. Germline CDR1 is MGHRA and CDR2 is YSYEKL. DNA of the CDR3: TGCGCCAGCAGCCAAGATGGGACTAGCGAGTACAATGAGCAGTTCTTC. It specifies CASSQDGTSEYNEQFF.